This TCR beta chain was retrieved from a study of T-cell reconstitution after alpha-beta-depleted transplantation in children. Preparing the TCRbeta library involved the use of unique molecular identifiers. Each CDR3 protein gets one entry after TCRdb re-called the PCR reads with MiXCR. The profile shows hundreds of thousands of distinct CDR3 sequences, 15% to 20% of them singletons. The material was PBMCs from the stem cell graft donor, obtained from the stem cell graft. This clonotype originated in a human donor who donated a stem cell graft to a child with acute myeloid leukemia.

Here the CDR3 reads CASSPQAQGPYQETQYF. CDR3 sequence (DNA): TGTGCCAGCAGCCCACAGGCGCAGGGACCTTACCAAGAGACCCAGTACTTC. This chain uses TRBV3-1 with TRBJ2-5; D could derive from TRBD1 or TRBD2 (5 bases each). Trimming stripped 4 bases from V and 0 bases from J, with 18 bases between. The germline CDR1 and CDR2 sequences are LGHDT and YNNKEL (reference sequence). The CDR3 has 17 residues.